The 22 T cell receptor beta chains presented below share a single source sample, sequenced in a study of blood T cell repertoires in COVID-19. Using immunoSEQ multiplex PCR, the repertoire was profiled, and TCRdb retains in-frame clones only, with some absent. The data show under 200,000 clones, roughly 70% seen once. Sequencing was performed on peripheral blood. The receptors come from a woman aged 80 or over with acute or convalescent COVID-19.

There are a few counts of this clone. This sequence joins TRBV18 and TRBJ2-3; 10 bases agree with TRBD2. The CDR3 extends over 20 amino acids. CDR1 is KGHSH, CDR2 LQKENI, per germline. V was pared by 0 bases and J by 4 bases, with 16 bases of the junction left unmatched. The CDR3 DNA reads TGTGCCAGCTCACCACCGACCGGCGGAGCGGGAGGGCCGCGGGCAGATACGCAGTATTTT. Amino acid sequence: CASSPPTGGAGGPRADTQYF.

This clone was observed a few times. The chain recombines TRBV10-2 with TRBJ1-1; D gene unclear. With 4 bases removed from V and 4 bases from J, the gap between germline ends came to 7 bases. Germline lookup yields CDR1 WSHSY and CDR2 SAAADI. The CDR3 loop spans 12 amino acids. In DNA, the CDR3 is TGCGCCAGCAGTGCACAGCTCACTGAAGCTTTCTTT. As protein: CASSAQLTEAFF.

The V and J genes are TRBV24-1 and TRBJ1-2; 8 bases fit TRBD1. V lost 3 bases and J lost 8; bases outside the gene matches: 7. CDR3 size: 14 residues. The germline V gene has CDR1 KGHDR and CDR2 SFDVKD. The CDR3 sequence is CATSDSHRGDGYTF. CDR3 nucleotides: TGTGCCACCAGTGATAGTCACAGGGGGGACGGCTACACCTTC.

The chain carries TRBV7-2 and TRBJ1-1; TRBD1 aligns across 8 bases. Losses at the gene ends were 5 bases for V and 4 bases for J; bases not matched to a gene: 9. Germline lookup yields CDR1 SGHTA and CDR2 FQGNSA. There are 15 residues in the CDR3. The CDR3 loop is CASSLLRTGSTEAFF. The CDR3 coding sequence is TGTGCCAGCAGCCTATTGCGGACAGGGAGCACTGAAGCTTTCTTT. Complete variable domain (other parts from reference TRBV7-2 and TRBJ1-1): GAGVSQSPSNKVTEKGKDVELRCDPISGHTALYWYRQSLGQGLEFLIYFQGNSAPDKSGLPSDRFSAERTGGSVSTLTIQRTQQEDSAVYLCASSLLRTGSTEAFFGQGTRLTVV.

This clone was detected only once. V usage is TRBV7-3 and J usage is TRBJ2-1, with 9 bases aligning to TRBD2. The germline gives CDR1 SGHTA, CDR2 FQGTGA. J gave up 7 bases and V 1 base, and 5 bases lay outside the gene matches. The CDR3 is 15 residues long. The CDR3 spells CASSLNLAGINEQFF. CDR3 bases: TGTGCCAGCAGCTTAAATCTAGCGGGAATTAATGAGCAGTTCTTC.

The rearrangement uses TRBV25-1 and TRBJ1-6; TRBD1 matches 7 bases. The CDR3 is 13 amino acids. Germline CDR1 and CDR2: MGHDK and SYGVNS. The trim removed 6 bases at V and 7 bases at J, leaving 3 bases unmatched. CDR3 residues: CASRGTENSPLHF. The CDR3 region has the DNA TGTGCCAGCAGGGGGACAGAGAATTCACCCCTCCACTTT.

V gene TRBV27 combines with J gene TRBJ2-1, with 7 bases matching TRBD1. Germline values: CDR1 MNHEY, CDR2 SMNVEV (reference sequence). J was trimmed by 3 bases and V by 9 bases; bases with no gene match: 17. The CDR3 is made up of 17 amino acids. The CDR3 protein is CASRFIYRGSSYNEQFF. The CDR3 region has the DNA TGTGCCAGTCGATTCATCTACAGGGGAAGTAGCTACAATGAGCAGTTCTTC.

The chain employs TRBV29-1 and TRBJ1-1, with 11 bases that match TRBD1. CDR3 size: 14 residues. Trimming removed 4 bases from V and 4 bases from J; junction bases left unmatched: 5. Looked up from germline, CDR1 is SQVTM and CDR2 is ANQGSEA. CDR3 in amino acids: CSVVPGTGGTEAFF. The DNA for the CDR3 is TGCAGCGTTGTACCCGGGACAGGGGGCACTGAAGCTTTCTTT.

This clone was observed a handful of times. The V call is TRBV10-3, the J call TRBJ2-7; a weak D match, TRBD1 (6 bases). There are 17 residues in the CDR3. Trimming took off 6 bases at V and 5 bases at J, with 26 bases between the two ends. Looked up from germline, CDR1 is ENHRY and CDR2 is SYGVKD. This CDR3 is CAISRGTLTGQANEQYF. The CDR3 DNA sequence: TGTGCCATCAGCCGCGGAACCCTGACAGGCCAGGCAAACGAGCAGTACTTC.

This clone was observed a handful of times. The J gene is TRBJ2-7, the V gene TRBV30; 8 bases are a match to TRBD2. There are 14 residues in the CDR3. The germline gives CDR1 GTSNPN, CDR2 SVGIG (reference sequence). J gave up 0 bases and V 4 bases, and 5 bases lay outside the gene matches. CDR3 DNA: TGTGCCTGGAATATGGGGACTAGCTCCTACGAGCAGTACTTC. Amino acids: CAWNMGTSSYEQYF. The variable domain in full, completed from reference TRBV30 and TRBJ2-7, reads SQTIHQWPATLVQPVGSPLSLECTVEGTSNPNLYWYRQAAGRGLQLLFYSVGIGQISSEVPQNLSASRPQDRQFILSSKKLLLSDSGFYLCAWNMGTSSYEQYFGPGTRLTVT.

V gene TRBV18 combines with J gene TRBJ2-2; D perhaps matches TRBD2 (5 bases). This CDR3 spans 14 amino acids. V lost 5 bases and J lost 5, with 12 bases in between. Looked up from germline, CDR1 is KGHSH and CDR2 is LQKENI. The CDR3 loop is CASSSTRGTGELFF. CDR3 sequence (DNA): TGTGCCAGCTCATCCACCCGGGGAACCGGGGAGCTGTTTTTT.

This chain links TRBV3-1 (or the pseudogene TRBV3-2) with TRBJ2-7, with 9 bases aligning to TRBD2. Germline CDR1 and CDR2: LGHDT and YNNKEL (reference sequence). Germline trimming cut 4 bases from V and 7 bases from J; bases unmatched to any gene: 11. This CDR3 is built from 15 residues. The CDR3 coding sequence is TGTGCCAGCAGCCCGTTCCTGACTAGCGGTCTAGAGCAGTACTTC. Encoded protein: CASSPFLTSGLEQYF.

The gene calls are TRBV7-2 and TRBJ2-5; D is perhaps TRBD2 (5 bases). V was clipped by 4 bases and J by 1 base, with 13 bases between them. CDR1 and CDR2 from the germline V gene are SGHTA and FQGNSA. The length of the CDR3 is 15 residues. CDR3: CASSSVARIQETQYF. CDR3 nucleotides: TGTGCCAGCAGCTCAGTAGCGAGGATCCAAGAGACCCAGTACTTC.

The chain recombines TRBV5-1 with TRBJ2-5; a weak D match, TRBD1 (5 bases). The CDR3 runs to 14 residues. The germline V gene encodes CDR1 SGHRS and CDR2 YFSETQ. Trimming removed 5 bases from V and 4 bases from J, with 15 bases in between. The CDR3 region has the DNA TGCGCCAGCAGGGGCCTTGGGGCATCAGAGACCCAGTACTTC. Protein sequence: CASRGLGASETQYF.

V usage is TRBV6-5 and J usage is TRBJ2-1; D unresolved. Germline CDR1 is MNHEY and CDR2 is SVGAGI. This CDR3 is built from 13 residues. V lost 6 bases to trimming and J lost 5 bases, with 11 bases between them. The CDR3 spells CASSPSLDNEQFF. CDR3 bases: TGTGCCAGCAGCCCGAGTTTAGACAATGAGCAGTTCTTC.

V and J are TRBV15 and TRBJ2-7; unclear D gene. The V gene's germline CDR1 is LNHNV and CDR2 YYDKDF (reference sequence). V shed 3 bases and J shed 0 bases, with 9 bases lying between them. The CDR3 totals 14 residues. CDR3 loop: CATSSPPSSYEQYF. The CDR3 DNA reads as TGTGCCACCAGCAGTCCTCCGAGCTCCTACGAGCAGTACTTC.

The rearrangement links TRBV7-2 to TRBJ2-3; D is uncertain. The CDR3 is made up of 16 amino acids. The V gene lost 7 bases and the J gene lost 5 bases, with 22 bases spanning the gap. The germline CDR1 and CDR2 sequences are SGHTA and FQGNSA. CDR3 sequence (DNA): TGTGCCAGCACTCTTACCCGACCTAGGCGTCTAGATACGCAGTATTTT. It specifies CASTLTRPRRLDTQYF.

The V call is TRBV6-5, the J call TRBJ1-1; D is perhaps TRBD1 (5 bases). Trimming pared 0 bases from V and 5 bases from J, leaving 10 bases between. Germline V gene sequence: CDR1 MNHEY, CDR2 SVGAGI. The CDR3 totals 14 residues. As DNA, the CDR3 is TGTGCCAGCAGTTACTCGACCGGGGGGACTGAAGCTTTCTTT. It encodes CASSYSTGGTEAFF.

This clone showed up just a few times. This sequence joins TRBV21-1 and TRBJ2-7; TRBD1, the table's D call, was not compared with the DNA. TRBV21-1 is annotated as a pseudogene. CDR3 length: 15 residues. CDR3 bases: TGTGCCAGCAGCAAAGCGAAGGGGACAGACTACGAGCAGTACTTC. This encodes CASSKAKGTDYEQYF.

This chain uses TRBV19 with TRBJ1-4, with 8 bases lining up with TRBD1. The CDR3 is made up of 14 amino acids. Germline CDR1 and CDR2: LNHDA and SQIVND (reference sequence). Trimming took 6 bases from V and 5 from J; bases not matched to a gene: 5. The CDR3 DNA follows: TGTGCCAGTAGAATGGGACAGGCGAATGAAAAACTGTTTTTT. Translation gives CASRMGQANEKLFF.

This clone was seen only a few times. This chain joins TRBV18 and TRBJ1-2; TRBD1 agrees at 10 bases. Per the germline V gene, CDR1 is KGHSH and CDR2 is LQKENI. This CDR3 has 15 residues. The J segment lost 6 bases and the V segment lost 3 bases, leaving 7 bases of the junction unmatched. For the CDR3, the DNA is TGTGCCAGCTCACCGTCAGGACAGGGGGAAAATGGCTACACCTTC. Its translation: CASSPSGQGENGYTF.

The chain recombines TRBV19 with TRBJ1-3; perhaps TRBD1 as D (6 bases). Trimming took off 9 bases at V and 4 bases at J, with 10 bases between the two ends. The CDR3 consists of 12 residues. The germline V gene encodes CDR1 LNHDA and CDR2 SQIVND (reference sequence). DNA of the CDR3: TGTGCCAGCAGGACAGCCGGAAACACCATATATTTT. It yields the protein CASRTAGNTIYF.